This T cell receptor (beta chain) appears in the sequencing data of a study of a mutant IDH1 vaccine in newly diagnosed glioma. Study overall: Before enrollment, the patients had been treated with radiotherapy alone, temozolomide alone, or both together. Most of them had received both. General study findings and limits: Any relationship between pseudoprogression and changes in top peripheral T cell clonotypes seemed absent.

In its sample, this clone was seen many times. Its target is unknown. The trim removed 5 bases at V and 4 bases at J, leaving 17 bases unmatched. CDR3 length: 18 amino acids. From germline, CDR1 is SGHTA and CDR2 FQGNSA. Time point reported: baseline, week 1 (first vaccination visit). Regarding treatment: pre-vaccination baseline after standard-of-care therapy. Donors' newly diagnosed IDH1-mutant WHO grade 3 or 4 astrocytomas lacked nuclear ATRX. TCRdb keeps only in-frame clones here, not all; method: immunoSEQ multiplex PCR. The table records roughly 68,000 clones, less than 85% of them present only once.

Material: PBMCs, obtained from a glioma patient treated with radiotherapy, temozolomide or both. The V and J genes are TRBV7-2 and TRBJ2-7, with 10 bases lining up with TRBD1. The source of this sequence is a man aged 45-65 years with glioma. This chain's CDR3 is CASSALALGTGVKYEQYF. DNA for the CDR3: TGTGCCAGCAGCGCCCTTGCCTTAGGGACAGGGGTTAAGTACGAGCAGTACTTC.